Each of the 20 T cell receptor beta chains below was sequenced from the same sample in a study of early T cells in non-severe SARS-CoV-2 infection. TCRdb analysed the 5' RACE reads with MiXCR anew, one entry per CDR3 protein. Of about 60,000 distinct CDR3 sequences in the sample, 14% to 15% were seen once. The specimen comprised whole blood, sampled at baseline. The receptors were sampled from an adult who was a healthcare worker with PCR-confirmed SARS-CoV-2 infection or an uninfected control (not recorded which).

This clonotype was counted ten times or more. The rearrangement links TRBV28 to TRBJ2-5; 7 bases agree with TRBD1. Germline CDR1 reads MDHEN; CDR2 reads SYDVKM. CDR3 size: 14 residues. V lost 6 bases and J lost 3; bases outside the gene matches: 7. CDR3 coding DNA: TGTGCCAGCAGGCCCGGGACAGCCGAAGAGACCCAGTACTTC. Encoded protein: CASRPGTAEETQYF.

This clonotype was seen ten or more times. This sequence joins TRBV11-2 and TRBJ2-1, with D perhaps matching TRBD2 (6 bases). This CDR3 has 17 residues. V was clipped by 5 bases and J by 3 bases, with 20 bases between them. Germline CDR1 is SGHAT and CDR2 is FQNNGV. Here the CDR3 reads CASSPWGETIVYNEQFF. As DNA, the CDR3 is TGTGCCAGCAGCCCTTGGGGGGAAACCATTGTCTACAATGAGCAGTTCTTC. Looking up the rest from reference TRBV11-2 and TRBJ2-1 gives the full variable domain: EAGVAQSPRYKIIEKRQSVAFWCNPISGHATLYWYQQILGQGPKLLIQFQNNGVVDDSQLPKDRFSAERLKGVDSTLKIQPAKLEDSAVYLCASSPWGETIVYNEQFFGPGTRLTVL.

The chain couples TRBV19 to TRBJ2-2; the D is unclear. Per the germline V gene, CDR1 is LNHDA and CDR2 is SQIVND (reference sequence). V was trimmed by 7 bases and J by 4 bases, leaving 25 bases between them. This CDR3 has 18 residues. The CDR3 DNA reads TGTGCCAGTACCGCACGCAGCCCGACGGTGAAGGCCACCGGGGAGCTGTTTTTT. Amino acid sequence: CASTARSPTVKATGELFF.

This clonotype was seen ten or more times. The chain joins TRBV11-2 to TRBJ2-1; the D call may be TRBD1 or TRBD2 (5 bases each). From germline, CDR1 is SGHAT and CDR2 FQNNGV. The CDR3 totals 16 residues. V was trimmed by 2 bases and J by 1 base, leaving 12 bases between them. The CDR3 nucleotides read TGTGCCAGCAGCTTAAGGGGAGATAGGTCCTACAATGAGCAGTTCTTC. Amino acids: CASSLRGDRSYNEQFF.

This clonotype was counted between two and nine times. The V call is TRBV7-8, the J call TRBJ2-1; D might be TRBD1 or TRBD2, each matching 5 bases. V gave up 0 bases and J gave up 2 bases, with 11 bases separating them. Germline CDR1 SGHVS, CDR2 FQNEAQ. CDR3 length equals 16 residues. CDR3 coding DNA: TGTGCCAGCAGCTTAGCTAGGGGACCACCCTACAATGAGCAGTTCTTC. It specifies CASSLARGPPYNEQFF. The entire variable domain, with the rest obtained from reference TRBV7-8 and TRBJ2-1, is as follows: GAGVSQSPRYKVAKRGQDVALRCDPISGHVSLFWYQQALGQGPEFLTYFQNEAQLDKSGLPSDRFFAERPEGSVSTLKIQRTQQEDSAVYLCASSLARGPPYNEQFFGPGTRLTVL.

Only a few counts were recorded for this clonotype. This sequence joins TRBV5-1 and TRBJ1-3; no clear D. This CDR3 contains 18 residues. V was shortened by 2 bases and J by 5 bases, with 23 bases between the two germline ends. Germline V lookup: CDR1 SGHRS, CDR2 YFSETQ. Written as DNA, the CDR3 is TGCGCCAGCAGCTTCTTCGTACTTTTTCGGGGTCGCCGAAACACCATATATTTT. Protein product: CASSFFVLFRGRRNTIYF.

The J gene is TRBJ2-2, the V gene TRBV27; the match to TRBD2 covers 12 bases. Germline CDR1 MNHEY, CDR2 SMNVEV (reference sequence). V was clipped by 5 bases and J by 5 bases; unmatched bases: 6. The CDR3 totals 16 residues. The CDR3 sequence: CASSMTSGRFTGELFF. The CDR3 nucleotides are TGTGCCAGCAGTATGACTAGCGGGAGATTTACCGGGGAGCTGTTTTTT.

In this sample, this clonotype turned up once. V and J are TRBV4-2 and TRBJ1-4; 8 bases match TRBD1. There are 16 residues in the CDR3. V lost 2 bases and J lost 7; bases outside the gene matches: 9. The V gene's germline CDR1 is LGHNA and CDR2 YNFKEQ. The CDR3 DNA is TGTGCCAGCAGCCAATCCCGGACAGGGAGAGGTGAAAAACTGTTTTTT. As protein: CASSQSRTGRGEKLFF.

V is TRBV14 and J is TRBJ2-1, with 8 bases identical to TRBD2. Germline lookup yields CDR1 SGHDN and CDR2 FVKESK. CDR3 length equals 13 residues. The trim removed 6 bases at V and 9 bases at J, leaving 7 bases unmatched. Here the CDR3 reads CASRRTSSGEQFF. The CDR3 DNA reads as TGTGCCAGCAGACGGACTAGCTCCGGTGAGCAGTTCTTC.

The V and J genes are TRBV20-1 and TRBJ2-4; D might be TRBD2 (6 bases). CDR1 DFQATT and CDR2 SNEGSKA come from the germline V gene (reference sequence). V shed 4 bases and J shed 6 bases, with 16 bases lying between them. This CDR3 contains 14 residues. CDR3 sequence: CSAKTGQGGNIQYF. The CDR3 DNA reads TGCAGTGCTAAGACTGGGCAGGGAGGAAACATTCAGTACTTC.

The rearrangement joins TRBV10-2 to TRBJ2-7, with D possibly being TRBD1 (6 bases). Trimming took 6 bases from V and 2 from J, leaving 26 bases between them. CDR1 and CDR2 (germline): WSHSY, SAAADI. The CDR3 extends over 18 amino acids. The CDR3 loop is CASRPQILDRRPAYEQYF. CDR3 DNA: TGCGCCAGCAGACCTCAAATTCTCGACAGGAGACCGGCCTACGAGCAGTACTTC.

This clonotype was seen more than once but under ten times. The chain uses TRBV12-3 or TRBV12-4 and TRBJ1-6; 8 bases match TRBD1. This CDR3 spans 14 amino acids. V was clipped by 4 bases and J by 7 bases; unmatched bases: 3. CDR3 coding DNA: TGTGCCAGCAGTTCAGGGGGCAGCAATTCACCCCTCCACTTT. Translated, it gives CASSSGGSNSPLHF.

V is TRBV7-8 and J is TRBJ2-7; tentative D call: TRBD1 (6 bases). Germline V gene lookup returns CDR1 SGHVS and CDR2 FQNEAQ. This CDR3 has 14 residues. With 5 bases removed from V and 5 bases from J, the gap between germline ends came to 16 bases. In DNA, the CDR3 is TGTGCCAGCAGCACCCAACAGGGAGCCCACGAGCAGTACTTC. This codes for CASSTQQGAHEQYF. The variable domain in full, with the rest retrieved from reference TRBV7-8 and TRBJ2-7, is GAGVSQSPRYKVAKRGQDVALRCDPISGHVSLFWYQQALGQGPEFLTYFQNEAQLDKSGLPSDRFFAERPEGSVSTLKIQRTQQEDSAVYLCASSTQQGAHEQYFGPGTRLTVT.

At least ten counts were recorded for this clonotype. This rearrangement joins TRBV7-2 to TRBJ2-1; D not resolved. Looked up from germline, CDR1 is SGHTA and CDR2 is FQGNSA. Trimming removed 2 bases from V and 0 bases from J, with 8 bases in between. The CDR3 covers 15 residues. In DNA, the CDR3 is TGTGCCAGCAGCTTAACGGGCTTCTCCTACAATGAGCAGTTCTTC. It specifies CASSLTGFSYNEQFF. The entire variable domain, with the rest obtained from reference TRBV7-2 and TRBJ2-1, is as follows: GAGVSQSPSNKVTEKGKDVELRCDPISGHTALYWYRQSLGQGLEFLIYFQGNSAPDKSGLPSDRFSAERTGGSVSTLTIQRTQQEDSAVYLCASSLTGFSYNEQFFGPGTRLTVL.

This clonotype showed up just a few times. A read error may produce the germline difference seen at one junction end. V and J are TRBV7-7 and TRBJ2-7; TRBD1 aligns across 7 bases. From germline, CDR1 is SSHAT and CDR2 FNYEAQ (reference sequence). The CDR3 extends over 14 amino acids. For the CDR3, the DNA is TGTGCTAGCAGCTTACGGCAGGGGGTCAACGAGCAGTACTTC. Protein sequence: CASSLRQGVNEQYF.

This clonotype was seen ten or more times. The chain's CDR3 is CASGLLAGVSNEQFF. DNA for the CDR3: TGTGCTAGTGGTCTACTAGCGGGAGTAAGCAATGAGCAGTTCTTC. The rearrangement links TRBV12-5 to TRBJ2-1; 11 bases fit TRBD2. The CDR3 covers 15 residues. J lost 6 bases, V lost 5 bases, and 6 bases had no gene match. Germline V gives CDR1 LGHNT, CDR2 FRNRAP.

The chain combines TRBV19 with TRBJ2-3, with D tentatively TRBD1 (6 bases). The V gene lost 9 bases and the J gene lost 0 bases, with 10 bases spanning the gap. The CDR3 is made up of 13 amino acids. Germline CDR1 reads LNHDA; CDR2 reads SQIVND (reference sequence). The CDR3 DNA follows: TGTGCCAGCGGGACACAAAGCACAGATACGCAGTATTTT. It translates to CASGTQSTDTQYF.

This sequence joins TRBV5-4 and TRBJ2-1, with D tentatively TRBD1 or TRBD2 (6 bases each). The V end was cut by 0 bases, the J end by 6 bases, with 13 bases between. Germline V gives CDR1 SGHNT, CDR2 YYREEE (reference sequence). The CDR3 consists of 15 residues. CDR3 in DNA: TGTGCCAGCAGCTTGGCGGGGGCATTAGCCAATGAGCAGTTCTTC. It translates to CASSLAGALANEQFF.

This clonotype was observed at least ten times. CDR3 nucleotide sequence: TGTGCCAGCAGCCAAGACGTTAGACTAGCGGGATGGAATGAGCAGTTCTTC. The encoded protein is CASSQDVRLAGWNEQFF. This chain links TRBV3-1 with TRBJ2-1; 11 bases line up with TRBD2. Germline CDR1 and CDR2: LGHDT and YNNKEL (reference sequence). The V segment lost 0 bases and the J segment 7 bases; nucleotides outside the gene matches: 8. The CDR3 runs 17 residues.

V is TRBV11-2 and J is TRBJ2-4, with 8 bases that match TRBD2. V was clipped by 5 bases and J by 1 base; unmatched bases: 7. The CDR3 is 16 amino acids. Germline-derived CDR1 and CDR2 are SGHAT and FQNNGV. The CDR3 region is CASSISPGGAKNIQYF. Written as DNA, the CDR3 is TGTGCCAGCAGCATTTCACCGGGGGGGGCCAAAAACATTCAGTACTTC.